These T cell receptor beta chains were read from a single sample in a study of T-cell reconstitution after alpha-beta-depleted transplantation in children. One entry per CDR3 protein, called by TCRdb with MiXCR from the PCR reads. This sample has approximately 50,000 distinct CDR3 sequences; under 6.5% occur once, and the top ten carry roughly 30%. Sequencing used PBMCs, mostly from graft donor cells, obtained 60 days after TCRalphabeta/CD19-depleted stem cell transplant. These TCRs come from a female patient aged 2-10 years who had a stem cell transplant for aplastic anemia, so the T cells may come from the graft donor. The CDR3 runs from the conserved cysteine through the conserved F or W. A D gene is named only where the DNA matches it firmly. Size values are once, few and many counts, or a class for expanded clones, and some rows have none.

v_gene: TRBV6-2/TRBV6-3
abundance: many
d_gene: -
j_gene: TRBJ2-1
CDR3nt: TGTGCCAGCAGTGACCCCAGGGGGGTAACCATGGATGAGCAGTTCTTC
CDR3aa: CASSDPRGVTMDEQFF

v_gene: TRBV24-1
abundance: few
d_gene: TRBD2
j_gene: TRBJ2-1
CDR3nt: TGTGCCACCAGTGATTTCTCGGCGGCTAGCGGGAGCAATGAGCAGTTCTTC
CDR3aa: CATSDFSAASGSNEQFF

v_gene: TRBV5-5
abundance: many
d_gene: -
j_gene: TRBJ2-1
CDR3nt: TGTGCCAGCAGGGTTCTTCCGGGTAATGTAAGAAGTGGGCAGTTCTTC
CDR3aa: CASRVLPGNVRSGQFF

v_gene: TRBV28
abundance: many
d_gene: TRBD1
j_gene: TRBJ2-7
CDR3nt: TGTGCCAGCACTAACCCCGGGACAGGGATCAACGAGCAGTACTTC
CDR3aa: CASTNPGTGINEQYF

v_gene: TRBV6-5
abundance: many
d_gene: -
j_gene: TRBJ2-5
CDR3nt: TGTGCCAGCAGCTATGGGGGGAACCAAGAGACCCAGTACTTC
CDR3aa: CASSYGGNQETQYF

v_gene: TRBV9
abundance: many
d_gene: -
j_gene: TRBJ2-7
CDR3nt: TGTGCCAGCAGCGTAGGGGGCGGAGTAGATGGTGAGCAGTACTTC
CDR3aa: CASSVGGGVDGEQYF

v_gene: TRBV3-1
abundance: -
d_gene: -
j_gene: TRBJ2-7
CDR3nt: TGTGCCAGCAGCCAAGTTCGGCCTTCCCCGCGGTACCCCAGCAACGAGCAGTACTTC
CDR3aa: CASSQVRPSPRYPSNEQYF

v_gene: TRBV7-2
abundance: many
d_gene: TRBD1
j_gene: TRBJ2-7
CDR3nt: TGTGCCAGCAGCTTGGACAGGGGCTCCTACGAGCAGTACTTC
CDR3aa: CASSLDRGSYEQYF

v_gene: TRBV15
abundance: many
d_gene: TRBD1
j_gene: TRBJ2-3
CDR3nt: TGTGCCACACAGGGGTCCACAGATACGCAGTATTTT
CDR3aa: CATQGSTDTQYF

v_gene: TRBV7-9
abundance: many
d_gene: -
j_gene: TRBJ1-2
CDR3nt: TGTGCCAGCAGCTTAGAAGGCTATGGCTACACCTTC
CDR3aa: CASSLEGYGYTF

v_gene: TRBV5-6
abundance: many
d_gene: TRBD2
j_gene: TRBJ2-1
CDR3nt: TGTGCCAGCAGCTTTCTACCAGCGGGGGGTGAGCAGTTCTTC
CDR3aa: CASSFLPAGGEQFF

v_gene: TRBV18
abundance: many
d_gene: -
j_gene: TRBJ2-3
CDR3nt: TGTGCCAGCTCAGCCGGGACGGGAAGCACAGATACGCAGTATTTT
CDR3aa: CASSAGTGSTDTQYF

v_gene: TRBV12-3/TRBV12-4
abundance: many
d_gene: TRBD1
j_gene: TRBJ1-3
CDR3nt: TGTGCCAGCAGTGGGGGACAGGCAATTGACACCATATATTTT
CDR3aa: CASSGGQAIDTIYF

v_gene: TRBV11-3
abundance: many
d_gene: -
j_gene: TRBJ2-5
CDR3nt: TGTGCCAGCAGCCTAGGAGAGAGGTCCAGCCAAGAGACCCAGTACTTC
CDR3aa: CASSLGERSSQETQYF

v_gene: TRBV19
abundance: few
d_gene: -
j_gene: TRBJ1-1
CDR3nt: TGTGCCAGTAGTATAGCCGGGATGGGCAACACTGAAGCTTTCTTT
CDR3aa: CASSIAGMGNTEAFF

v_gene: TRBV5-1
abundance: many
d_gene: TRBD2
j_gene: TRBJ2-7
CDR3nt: TGCGCCAGCAGCCCCTTAATTGGGCTAGCGGCCTACGAGCAGTACTTC
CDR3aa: CASSPLIGLAAYEQYF

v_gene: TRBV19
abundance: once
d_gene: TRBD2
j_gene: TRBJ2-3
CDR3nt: TGTGCCAGTGGGACTAGCGGGGGAGATACGCAGTATTTT
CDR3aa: CASGTSGGDTQYF

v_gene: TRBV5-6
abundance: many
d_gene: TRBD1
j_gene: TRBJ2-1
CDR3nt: TGTGCCAGCAGCCCTCCCCGAGGACAGGGAATAAGTGATGAGCAGTTCTTC
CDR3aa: CASSPPRGQGISDEQFF

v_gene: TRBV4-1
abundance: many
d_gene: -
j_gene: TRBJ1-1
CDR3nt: TGCGCCAGCAGCCAAGATCAACAAATCGGCACTGAAGCTTTCTTT
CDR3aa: CASSQDQQIGTEAFF

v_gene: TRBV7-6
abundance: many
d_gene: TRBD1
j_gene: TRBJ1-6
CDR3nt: TGTGCCAGCAGCTTAGAGGTACCGGAAGGGGGCTATTCACCCCTCCACTTT
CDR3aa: CASSLEVPEGGYSPLHF

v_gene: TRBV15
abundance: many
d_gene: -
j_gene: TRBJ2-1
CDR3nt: TGTGCCACCAGCAGCGGGAGACGGAATGAGCAGTTCTTC
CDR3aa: CATSSGRRNEQFF

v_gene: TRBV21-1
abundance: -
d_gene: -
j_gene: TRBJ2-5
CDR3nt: TGTGCCAGCAGACCTTTAGCTCCGGACCCCGAAGAGACCCAGTACTTC
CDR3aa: CASRPLAPDPEETQYF